A single sample gave rise to the 27 T cell receptor beta chains below, sequenced in a study of blood T cell repertoires in COVID-19. The repertoire was sequenced with immunoSEQ multiplex PCR; TCRdb's copy has only in-frame clones and lacks some. The sample has about 230,000 clones, about 85% seen once. What was sequenced was peripheral blood. The receptors shown here come from a woman aged 80 or over with acute or convalescent COVID-19.

A single count supports this clone. This chain connects TRBV27 to TRBJ2-7; 7 bases fit TRBD1. Germline CDR1 MNHEY, CDR2 SMNVEV (reference sequence). Trimming cost V 3 bases and J 9 bases; bases outside gene matches: 8. The CDR3 sequence is 13 residues long. CDR3 in amino acids: CASSLWQGDVQYF. In DNA form, the CDR3 reads TGTGCCAGCAGTTTGTGGCAGGGGGACGTGCAGTACTTC.

The chain uses TRBV11-3 and TRBJ2-1; TRBD2 is a possible D gene (6 bases). CDR3 size: 19 residues. The V gene's germline CDR1 is SGHNT and CDR2 YENEEA. V shed 0 bases and J shed 0 bases, with 18 bases lying between them. CDR3 in DNA: TGTGCCAGCAGCTTAGATCATGCGGGGTGGGGTAGCTCCTACAATGAGCAGTTCTTC. It encodes CASSLDHAGWGSSYNEQFF.

The chain combines TRBV2 with TRBJ2-7; tentatively, D is TRBD1 (6 bases). The CDR3 is made up of 12 amino acids. CDR1 and CDR2 (germline): SNHLY, FYNNEI. V was cut by 6 bases and J by 6 bases, with 12 bases left in between. In DNA form, the CDR3 reads TGTGCCAGCAGACCCACAGGGATCGAGCAGTACTTC. Its protein product is CASRPTGIEQYF. The variable domain in full, with the rest retrieved from reference TRBV2 and TRBJ2-7, is EPEVTQTPSHQVTQMGQEVILRCVPISNHLYFYWYRQILGQKVEFLVSFYNNEISEKSEIFDDQFSVERPDGSNFTLKIRSTKLEDSAMYFCASRPTGIEQYFGPGTRLTVT.

The chain has TRBV7-2 and TRBJ1-2; possible D gene TRBD1, 6 bases. This CDR3 region has 14 residues. Between the trimmed V and J ends, which lost 5 bases and 5 bases, there was a span of 15 bases. Germline V gene sequence: CDR1 SGHTA, CDR2 FQGNSA. The CDR3 DNA is TGTGCCAGCAGCCCTCTTGGGGGCTCGTATGGCTACACCTTC. Translation gives CASSPLGGSYGYTF.

The rearrangement joins TRBV11-3 to TRBJ1-4, with no clear D. This CDR3 spans 16 amino acids. Germline V gene lookup returns CDR1 SGHNT and CDR2 YENEEA. Trimming removed 1 base from V and 8 bases from J, with 17 bases in between. The CDR3 loop reads CASSLALPSREEKLFF. In DNA, the CDR3 is TGTGCCAGCAGCTTAGCCCTCCCATCGAGAGAAGAAAAACTGTTTTTT.

This clone was seen a single time. V gene TRBV6-5 combines with J gene TRBJ1-3; D may be TRBD1 (5 bases). Trimming shortened V by 10 bases and J by 2 bases, and 9 bases separated the two germline ends. Per the germline V gene, CDR1 is MNHEY and CDR2 is SVGAGI. CDR3 size: 12 residues. The CDR3 here is CAIGTAGNTIYF. Written as DNA, the CDR3 is TGTGCCATCGGGACTGCTGGAAACACCATATATTTT.

In its sample, this clone was seen once. The CDR3 nucleotides read TGTGCCAGCAGTAGTTTCGCGTGGAGCCCAGATACGCAGTATTTT. Its translation is CASSSFAWSPDTQYF. J is TRBJ2-3 and V is TRBV27; D gene ambiguous. With 5 bases removed from V and 4 bases from J, the gap between germline ends came to 16 bases. The CDR3 consists of 15 residues. Germline CDR1 MNHEY, CDR2 SMNVEV (reference sequence).

The chain is built from TRBV11-2 and TRBJ1-4, with a weak D call TRBD1 (6 bases). Germline V gene sequence: CDR1 SGHAT, CDR2 FQNNGV. This CDR3 is built from 13 residues. V lost 1 base and J 8 bases, leaving 8 bases between the germline ends. In DNA, the CDR3 is TGTGCCAGCAGCTTAGGAAGGGGGGAAAAACTGTTTTTT. Its protein is CASSLGRGEKLFF. Full variable domain (rest looked up from reference TRBV11-2 and TRBJ1-4): EAGVAQSPRYKIIEKRQSVAFWCNPISGHATLYWYQQILGQGPKLLIQFQNNGVVDDSQLPKDRFSAERLKGVDSTLKIQPAKLEDSAVYLCASSLGRGEKLFFGSGTQLSVL.

The gene calls are TRBV4-1 and TRBJ1-1, with D hard to call. This CDR3 contains 12 residues. Germline V gene sequence: CDR1 MGHRA, CDR2 YSYEKL. V dropped 4 bases and J dropped 5 bases, with 8 bases sitting between them. The CDR3 reads CASSPAGTEAFF. The CDR3, as DNA: TGCGCCAGCAGCCCCGCGGGAACTGAAGCTTTCTTT.

This clone was detected a few times. CDR3 region: CSVEGGTGHEAFF. CDR3 in DNA: TGCAGCGTTGAGGGTGGGACAGGGCATGAAGCTTTCTTT. V usage is TRBV29-1 and J usage is TRBJ1-1; 9 positions match TRBD1. Losses at the gene ends were 3 bases for V and 7 bases for J; bases not matched to a gene: 6. CDR1 and CDR2 from the germline V gene are SQVTM and ANQGSEA. The CDR3 contains 13 residues.

This clone was counted only a few times. J is TRBJ2-2 and V is TRBV29-1; TRBD2 matches 9 bases. The junction had 9 bases not matched to a gene; V was cut back by 7 bases and J by 0 bases. CDR1 is SQVTM and CDR2 is ANQGSEA in the germline V gene. This CDR3 has 16 amino acids. CDR3: CSGGASGAANTGELFF. The CDR3 DNA reads as TGCAGCGGGGGGGCTAGCGGGGCCGCGAACACCGGGGAGCTGTTTTTT.

This clone showed up just a few times. One junction end disagrees with the germline gene, perhaps due to a read error. V and J are TRBV19 and TRBJ1-1, with D unresolved. Germline values: CDR1 LNHDA, CDR2 SQIVND (reference sequence). The CDR3 is 13 residues long. DNA for the CDR3: TGTGCCAGTAGCATAGAGGACTACACTGAAGCTTTCTTT. Its translation is CASSIEDYTEAFF. Based on the CDR3 plus reference TRBV19 and TRBJ1-1, the full variable domain is DGGITQSPKYLFRKEGQNVTLSCEQNLNHDAMYWYRQDPGQGLRLIYYSQIVNDFQKGDIAEGYSVSREKKESFPLTVTSAQKNPTAFYLCASSIEDYTEAFFGQGTRLTVV.

This clone was seen a handful of times. The rearrangement links TRBV7-8 to TRBJ1-4; no clear D. V lost 5 bases, J lost 10 bases, and 14 bases lay in between. The CDR3 totals 13 residues. Per the germline V gene, CDR1 is SGHVS and CDR2 is FQNEAQ. CDR3 sequence: CASSNGIGLKLFF. CDR3 nucleotides: TGTGCCAGCAGCAACGGGATCGGGCTAAAACTGTTTTTT.

The V and J genes are TRBV3-1 (or the pseudogene TRBV3-2) and TRBJ2-3; D possibly corresponds to TRBD2 (6 bases). The CDR3 has 15 residues. The V and J ends lost 0 bases and 2 bases respectively, with 9 bases between them. Germline CDR1 reads LGHDT; CDR2 reads YNNKEL (reference sequence). CDR3 DNA sequence: TGTGCCAGCAGCCAAGAGCTAGCGCCCACAGATACGCAGTATTTT. This gives the protein CASSQELAPTDTQYF.

The chain uses TRBV19 and TRBJ1-6; D perhaps matches TRBD1 (6 bases). The ends were cut back, 6 bases at V and 7 bases at J, with 13 bases in the middle. Germline CDR1 reads LNHDA; CDR2 reads SQIVND (reference sequence). CDR3 length: 14 residues. The CDR3 DNA reads TGTGCCAGTAGGATGGGACATACAAATTCACCCCTCCACTTT. Its protein product is CASRMGHTNSPLHF.

The chain combines TRBV5-1 with TRBJ2-2, with TRBD2 matching 7 bases. The CDR3 loop spans 16 amino acids. CDR1 is SGHRS and CDR2 is YFSETQ in the germline V gene. V shed 0 bases, J shed 3 bases, and the junction held 5 bases outside the gene matches. CDR3 DNA: TGCGCCAGCAGCTTGGCCTGGGGAGGGGACACCGGGGAGCTGTTTTTT. Amino acid sequence: CASSLAWGGDTGELFF.

This clone turned up a few times. The chain recombines TRBV19 with TRBJ2-2; 8 bases line up with TRBD2. Per germline, CDR1 LNHDA and CDR2 SQIVND (reference sequence). The V gene end was trimmed by 7 bases and the J gene end by 2 bases; junction bases not matched to a gene: 12. This CDR3 contains 17 residues. CDR3: CASIPTSGLINTGELFF. The CDR3 nucleotides are TGTGCCAGTATCCCCACTAGCGGCCTAATAAACACCGGGGAGCTGTTTTTT.

The gene calls are TRBV19 and TRBJ2-5; D possibly corresponds to TRBD2 (5 bases). The length of the CDR3 is 12 residues. The germline V gene has CDR1 LNHDA and CDR2 SQIVND (reference sequence). Trimming stripped 8 bases from V and 3 bases from J, with 10 bases between. DNA of the CDR3: TGTGCCAGTGGCGACGGGGAAGAGACCCAGTACTTC. Residues: CASGDGEETQYF.

This clone showed up just a few times. This chain links TRBV29-1 with TRBJ2-1; 9 bases align to TRBD1. J was trimmed by 3 bases and V by 3 bases; bases with no gene match: 6. The CDR3 spans 15 residues. The V gene's germline CDR1 is SQVTM and CDR2 ANQGSEA. The CDR3 DNA sequence: TGCAGCGTTGAGTCTCGACAGGGGGGCTACAATGAGCAGTTCTTC. Amino acids: CSVESRQGGYNEQFF.

The chain is built from TRBV7-2 and TRBJ2-2; no firm D call. This CDR3 contains 15 residues. V gave up 1 base and J gave up 6 bases, with 12 bases separating them. Germline-derived CDR1 and CDR2 are SGHTA and FQGNSA. The CDR3 DNA follows: TGTGCCAGCAGCTTAGGCCGGGTCGATCCCGGGGAGCTGTTTTTT. Amino acid sequence: CASSLGRVDPGELFF. Full variable domain (missing parts from reference TRBV7-2 and TRBJ2-2): GAGVSQSPSNKVTEKGKDVELRCDPISGHTALYWYRQSLGQGLEFLIYFQGNSAPDKSGLPSDRFSAERTGGSVSTLTIQRTQQEDSAVYLCASSLGRVDPGELFFGEGSRLTVL.

The rearrangement links TRBV6-1 to TRBJ1-1; 8 nucleotides agree with TRBD1. The ends lost 2 bases at V and 1 base at J; junction bases unmatched: 6. The CDR3 runs 16 residues. Germline V gene sequence: CDR1 MNHNS, CDR2 SASEGT. The DNA of the CDR3 is TGTGCCAGCAGTGAACGAGGCAGGGGGCCGAACACTGAAGCTTTCTTT. Protein sequence: CASSERGRGPNTEAFF.

The chain recombines TRBV15 with TRBJ2-2; D not resolved. The CDR3 length is 12 residues. From germline, CDR1 is LNHNV and CDR2 YYDKDF (reference sequence). Trimming removed 2 bases at V and 8 bases at J, with 6 bases between. The CDR3 nucleotides are TGTGCCACCAGCAGACACAATGGGGAGCTGTTTTTT. This translates into CATSRHNGELFF.

This clone was detected once. DNA of the CDR3: TGTGCCAGTAGTCCGCGCCGGTCCTATCTCGACTATGGCTACACCTTC. Its translation is CASSPRRSYLDYGYTF. The rearrangement uses TRBV19 and TRBJ1-2; D unresolved. V shed 5 bases and J shed 3 bases, with 19 bases lying between them. The CDR3 is made up of 16 amino acids. Per the germline V gene, CDR1 is LNHDA and CDR2 is SQIVND (reference sequence).

The chain combines TRBV27 with TRBJ2-7; 7 nucleotides match TRBD1. The CDR3 is 14 amino acids. CDR1 and CDR2 (germline): MNHEY, SMNVEV (reference sequence). Trimming took 7 bases from V and 2 from J; bases not matched to a gene: 8. This CDR3 reads CASTQGQPPYEQYF. For the CDR3, the DNA is TGTGCCAGCACACAGGGACAGCCACCCTACGAGCAGTACTTC.

V gene TRBV5-6 combines with J gene TRBJ2-2; no firm D call. This CDR3 has 17 amino acids. V lost 1 base, J lost 6 bases, and 19 bases lay in between. Germline V CDR1 and CDR2: SGHDT, YYEEEE. The CDR3: CASSLLLVTGLAGELFF. The CDR3 region has the DNA TGTGCCAGCAGCTTGCTTCTAGTGACTGGTTTGGCCGGGGAGCTGTTTTTT.

The rearrangement joins TRBV6-5 to TRBJ2-1; TRBD2 matches 12 bases. The V and J ends lost 6 bases and 8 bases, in that order; junction bases with no gene match: 8. The V gene's germline CDR1 is MNHEY and CDR2 SVGAGI. The CDR3 is made up of 15 amino acids. CDR3 coding DNA: TGTGCCAGCAGCCCCTCCCTAGCGGGAGGGGATGAGCAGTTCTTC. Protein sequence: CASSPSLAGGDEQFF.

The gene calls are TRBV19 and TRBJ2-3, with D possibly TRBD2 on 6 matching bases. Trimming took off 7 bases at V and 3 bases at J, with 14 bases between the two ends. The CDR3 has 14 residues. Germline values: CDR1 LNHDA, CDR2 SQIVND (reference sequence). CDR3: CASTPGVWTDTQYF. For the CDR3, the DNA is TGTGCCAGTACCCCGGGGGTTTGGACAGATACGCAGTATTTT.